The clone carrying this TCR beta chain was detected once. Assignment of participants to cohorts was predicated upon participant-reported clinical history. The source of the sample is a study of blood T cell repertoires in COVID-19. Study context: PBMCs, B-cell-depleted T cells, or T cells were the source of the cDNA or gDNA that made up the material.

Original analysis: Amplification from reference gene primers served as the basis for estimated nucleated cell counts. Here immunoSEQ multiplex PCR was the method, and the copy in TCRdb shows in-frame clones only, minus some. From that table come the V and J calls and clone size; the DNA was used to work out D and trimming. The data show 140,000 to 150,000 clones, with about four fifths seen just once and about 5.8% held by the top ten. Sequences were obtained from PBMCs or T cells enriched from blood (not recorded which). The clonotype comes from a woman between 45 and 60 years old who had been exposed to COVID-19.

CDR3 DNA sequence: TGTGCCAGCAGCCAAGTAGTCGAGACCCAGTACTTC. This codes for CASSQVVETQYF. This chain links TRBV14 with TRBJ2-5; the D is unclear. Germline CDR1 and CDR2: SGHDN and FVKESK. The length of the CDR3 is 12 residues. V was shortened by 1 base and J by 5 bases, with 5 bases between the two germline ends.